These 23 T cell receptor beta chains came from one sample sequenced in a study of CD8+CD57+ T cells in acquired aplastic anemia. Using genomic DNA as the template, TCR beta VDJ and CDR3 profiling was carried out. TCRdb analysed the reads with MiXCR anew, one entry per CDR3 protein. The table has 40,000 to 50,000 distinct CDR3 sequences, about 73% seen once. The sample was sorted CD4+, CD8+, or CD8+CD57+ T cells (not recorded which) from PBMCs. The receptors come from a human donor in good health, serving as a control.

The V gene is TRBV9, the J gene TRBJ1-1, with 7 bases fitting TRBD1. Germline CDR1 is SGDLS and CDR2 is YYNGEE. The V segment lost 4 bases and the J segment 1 base; nucleotides outside the gene matches: 13. The CDR3 consists of 17 residues. CDR3 bases: TGTGCCAGCAGCCCAGGGGGGGGGCTGATAGGGAACACTGAAGCTTTCTTT. Protein sequence: CASSPGGGLIGNTEAFF. The complete variable domain, with remaining parts taken from reference TRBV9 and TRBJ1-1, reads DSGVTQTPKHLITATGQRVTLRCSPRSGDLSVYWYQQSLDQGLQFLIQYYNGEERAKGNILERFSAQQFPDLHSELNLSSLELGDSALYFCASSPGGGLIGNTEAFFGQGTRLTVV.

The J gene is TRBJ2-5, the V gene TRBV2; 7 positions agree with TRBD2. V lost 0 bases and J lost 4; bases outside the gene matches: 2. Germline V CDR1 and CDR2: SNHLY, FYNNEI. The CDR3 is 14 residues long. CDR3 region: CASSEAASGETQYF. The CDR3 DNA follows: TGTGCCAGCAGTGAAGCGGCTAGCGGAGAGACCCAGTACTTC.

V gene TRBV24-1 combines with J gene TRBJ1-1, with D unclear. V was trimmed by 3 bases and J by 5 bases, leaving 12 bases between them. Germline V gives CDR1 KGHDR, CDR2 SFDVKD. This CDR3 is built from 14 residues. CDR3 in amino acids: CATSDPRGGTEAFF. The CDR3 DNA is TGTGCCACCAGTGATCCGCGGGGAGGGACTGAAGCTTTCTTT.

The chain uses TRBV10-2 and TRBJ2-1; 8 bases are shared with TRBD2. The V and J ends lost 6 bases and 8 bases, in that order; junction bases with no gene match: 6. The CDR3 spans 13 residues. The germline gives CDR1 WSHSY, CDR2 SAAADI. This CDR3 reads CASRMGGGYEQFF. Written as DNA, the CDR3 is TGCGCCAGCAGAATGGGCGGGGGGTATGAGCAGTTCTTC.

On this clonotype: Germline and junction disagree at one end, which may indicate a read error. The chain uses TRBV11-1 and TRBJ2-1; the D gene could be TRBD1 or TRBD2 (6 bases each). The CDR3 runs to 16 residues. Germline assignment: CDR1 SGHAT and CDR2 FQDESV (reference sequence). The CDR3 region has the DNA TGTGCCAGCAGCCGAGGCTGGGGGGCGGAACACAATGGGCAGTTCTTC. It yields the protein CASSRGWGAEHNGQFF.

The chain is built from TRBV15 and TRBJ1-5; possible D gene TRBD1, 6 bases. CDR1 LNHNV and CDR2 YYDKDF come from the germline V gene (reference sequence). The CDR3 sequence is 15 residues long. V was trimmed by 5 bases and J by 2 bases, leaving 13 bases between them. The CDR3 sequence: CATSRSGDGNQPQHF. The CDR3 region has the DNA TGTGCCACCAGCCGCTCAGGGGACGGCAATCAGCCCCAGCATTTT.

This chain uses TRBV19 with TRBJ1-1, with D possibly TRBD1 on 5 matching bases. CDR1 is LNHDA, CDR2 SQIVND, per germline (reference sequence). Deletions cut 3 bases from V and 3 bases from J, with 11 bases between. CDR3 size: 14 residues. This chain's CDR3 is CASSILGGDTEAFF. The CDR3, as DNA: TGTGCCAGTAGTATCTTGGGAGGGGACACTGAAGCTTTCTTT.

This clonotype occurred a few times. The rearrangement joins TRBV9 to TRBJ1-1, with D unclear. CDR3 length: 15 amino acids. V lost 1 base to trimming and J lost 0 bases, with 10 bases between them. CDR1 SGDLS and CDR2 YYNGEE come from the germline V gene. The CDR3 region is CASSVFDRMNTEAFF. In DNA form, the CDR3 reads TGTGCCAGCAGCGTATTCGACCGGATGAACACTGAAGCTTTCTTT.

This clonotype appeared once. In DNA form, the CDR3 reads TGTGCCAGCAGTGGGGGTTCGGGGACTGAAGCTTTCTTT. It codes for CASSGGSGTEAFF. The V gene is TRBV25-1, the J gene TRBJ1-1, with D unclear. V was shortened by 4 bases and J by 5 bases, with 11 bases between the two germline ends. Germline values: CDR1 MGHDK, CDR2 SYGVNS. The CDR3 is made up of 13 amino acids.

The V gene is TRBV2, the J gene TRBJ2-3, with 16 bases identical to TRBD2. The ends lost 7 bases at V and 4 bases at J; junction bases unmatched: 5. CDR3 length: 16 amino acids. Germline loops: CDR1 SNHLY, CDR2 FYNNEI. CDR3 nucleotides: TGTGCCAGCAAACGGGGACTAGCGGGAGGGGCAGATACGCAGTATTTT. It specifies CASKRGLAGGADTQYF.

Only a few counts were recorded for this clonotype. This chain joins TRBV7-2 and TRBJ2-1; D remains ambiguous. V gave up 1 base and J gave up 3 bases, with 4 bases separating them. CDR3 size: 13 residues. Looked up from germline, CDR1 is SGHTA and CDR2 is FQGNSA. CDR3 protein: CASSLDSYNEQFF. The CDR3 DNA sequence: TGTGCCAGCAGCTTAGACAGCTACAATGAGCAGTTCTTC.

This chain uses TRBV25-1 with TRBJ1-2; D is unclear. V was clipped by 3 bases and J by 0 bases, with 8 bases between them. Germline CDR1 is MGHDK and CDR2 is SYGVNS. The CDR3 is made up of 14 amino acids. As DNA, the CDR3 is TGTGCCAGCAGTGACCCCATTTCTAACTATGGCTACACCTTC. Translating it yields CASSDPISNYGYTF.

This clonotype was counted a single time. At one of its ends the junction is not consistent with the germline gene, which may arise from a read error. The V gene is TRBV4-1, the J gene TRBJ2-5; 7 nucleotides line up with TRBD1. This CDR3 has 15 amino acids. Germline V gene sequence: CDR1 MGHRA, CDR2 YSYEKL. CDR3 bases: TGTGCCAGCAGCCAAGACCCGACAGGGACAGAGACCCAGTACTTC. Translated: CASSQDPTGTETQYF.

V is TRBV15 and J is TRBJ1-1; D is perhaps TRBD1 (5 bases). V was shortened by 5 bases and J by 1 base, with 14 bases between the two germline ends. CDR3 size: 15 residues. Germline CDR1 LNHNV, CDR2 YYDKDF (reference sequence). The CDR3 spells CATSVPTAANTEAFF. In DNA, the CDR3 is TGTGCCACCAGCGTACCGACAGCGGCGAACACTGAAGCTTTCTTT.

To note about this clonotype: The CDR3 ends on some other residue instead of the conserved phenylalanine or tryptophan, so this is likely a read error. The chain employs TRBV29-1 and TRBJ1-1; no clear D gene. CDR1 and CDR2 (germline): SQVTM, ANQGSEA. This CDR3 has 12 amino acids. The V and J ends lost 6 bases and 0 bases respectively, with 8 bases between them. CDR3 nucleotides: TGCAGCGTCTCCGGGATGAACACTGAAGCTTTCTCT. Amino acids: CSVSGMNTEAFS.

The rearrangement links TRBV29-1 to TRBJ2-7, with D possibly TRBD1 on 6 matching bases. The CDR3 totals 13 residues. V was pared by 4 bases and J by 4 bases, with 14 bases between. Germline V CDR1 and CDR2: SQVTM, ANQGSEA. The CDR3 sequence: CSVGGRGDYEQYF. Written as DNA, the CDR3 is TGCAGCGTTGGTGGCAGGGGTGATTACGAGCAGTACTTC.

This clonotype was found many times. The chain is built from TRBV4-1 and TRBJ2-7, with D possibly matching TRBD2 (7 bases). Trimming took 1 base from V and 3 from J, leaving 19 bases between them. Germline V lookup: CDR1 MGHRA, CDR2 YSYEKL. This CDR3 has 17 residues. The CDR3 nucleotides read TGCGCCAGCAGCCAAGGGGGGGGGGGCAGGGGAGGCTACGAGCAGTACTTC. Its protein is CASSQGGGGRGGYEQYF.

The genes are TRBV25-1 and TRBJ2-3; no firm D call. Germline CDR1 and CDR2: MGHDK and SYGVNS. The CDR3 runs to 14 residues. V gave up 1 base and J gave up 0 bases, with 5 bases separating them. CDR3 region: CASSESDSTDTQYF. In DNA form, the CDR3 reads TGTGCCAGCAGTGAATCGGACAGCACAGATACGCAGTATTTT.

This rearrangement joins TRBV7-2 to TRBJ1-1; D not certain. V gave up 1 base and J gave up 0 bases, with 3 bases separating them. Germline V gene lookup returns CDR1 SGHTA and CDR2 FQGNSA. The CDR3 consists of 13 residues. CDR3 coding DNA: TGTGCCAGCAGCTTAGGTATGAACACTGAAGCTTTCTTT. Translating it yields CASSLGMNTEAFF.

This chain connects TRBV24-1 to TRBJ2-1, with 10 nucleotides matching TRBD1. This CDR3 region has 16 residues. The germline CDR1 and CDR2 sequences are KGHDR and SFDVKD. The V gene end was trimmed by 2 bases and the J gene end by 7 bases; junction bases not matched to a gene: 7. The CDR3 loop reads CATSDSDRGLGNEQFF. In DNA form, the CDR3 reads TGTGCCACCAGTGATTCTGACAGGGGGCTGGGGAATGAGCAGTTCTTC.

This clonotype occurred many times. The rearrangement joins TRBV14 to TRBJ2-1; D unclear. The CDR3 is made up of 16 amino acids. From germline, CDR1 is SGHDN and CDR2 FVKESK. V gave up 0 bases and J gave up 0 bases, with 9 bases separating them. Here the CDR3 DNA reads TGTGCCAGCAGCCAAGATCCGGCCGACTCCTACAATGAGCAGTTCTTC. Protein product: CASSQDPADSYNEQFF.

DNA for the CDR3: TGTGCCAGCAGCCACCAAGGAGTACTTAACTATGGCTACACCTTC. The encoded protein is CASSHQGVLNYGYTF. The chain combines TRBV6-1 with TRBJ1-2; D gene unclear. Trimming shortened V by 6 bases and J by 1 base, and 15 bases separated the two germline ends. The CDR3 is 15 amino acids. Looked up from germline, CDR1 is MNHNS and CDR2 is SASEGT.

The genes are TRBV4-1 and TRBJ2-3, with 7 bases matching TRBD1. Trimming took 1 base from V and 11 from J; bases not matched to a gene: 15. Germline CDR1 and CDR2: MGHRA and YSYEKL. CDR3 length: 16 amino acids. The CDR3 region has the DNA TGCGCCAGCAGCCAAGGGACAGGCGAGGGGGACAATGAGCAGTATTTT. It codes for CASSQGTGEGDNEQYF.